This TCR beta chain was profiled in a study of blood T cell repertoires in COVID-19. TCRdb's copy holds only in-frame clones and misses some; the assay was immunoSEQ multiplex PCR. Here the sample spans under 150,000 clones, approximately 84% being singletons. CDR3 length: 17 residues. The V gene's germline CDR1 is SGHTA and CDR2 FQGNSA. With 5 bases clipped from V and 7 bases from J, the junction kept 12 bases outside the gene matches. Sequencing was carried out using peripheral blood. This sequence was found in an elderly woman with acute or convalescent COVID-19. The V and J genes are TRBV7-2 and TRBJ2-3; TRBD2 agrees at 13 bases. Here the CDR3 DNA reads TGTGCCAGCAGCCCTAGAGGGCGGACTAGCGGGAGACATACGCAGTATTTT. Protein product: CASSPRGRTSGRHTQYF.